The sequence of this T cell receptor beta chain was determined in a study of CDR3 diversity in severe acne. TCRdb reanalysed the PCR reads using MiXCR and keeps one entry per CDR3 protein. This table holds approximately 97,000 distinct CDR3 sequences, 51% found once. The CDR3 loop spans 14 amino acids. Germline V gene data show CDR1 as SGHNT and CDR2 as YYREEE (reference sequence). V was clipped by 2 bases and J by 4 bases, with 7 bases between them. The chain carries TRBV5-4 and TRBJ2-6, with D hard to call. The sequence was collected from a male donor with acne. The specimen sequenced was blood. In DNA, the CDR3 is TGTGCCAGCAGCTTTGTGCGGGGGGCCAACGTCCTGACTTTC. It is translated as CASSFVRGANVLTF.